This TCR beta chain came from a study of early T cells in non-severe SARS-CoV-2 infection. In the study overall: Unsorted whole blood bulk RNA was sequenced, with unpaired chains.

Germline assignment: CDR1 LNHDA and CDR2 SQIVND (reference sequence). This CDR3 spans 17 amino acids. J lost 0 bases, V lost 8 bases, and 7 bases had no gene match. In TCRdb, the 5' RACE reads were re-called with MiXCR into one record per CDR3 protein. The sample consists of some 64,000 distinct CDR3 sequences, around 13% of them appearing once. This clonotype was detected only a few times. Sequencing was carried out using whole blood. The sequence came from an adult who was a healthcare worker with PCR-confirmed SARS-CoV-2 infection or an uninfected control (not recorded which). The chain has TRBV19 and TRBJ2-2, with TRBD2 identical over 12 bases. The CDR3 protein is CASRAGTSGSNTGELFF. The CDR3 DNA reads TGTGCCAGTCGAGCCGGGACTAGCGGGTCGAACACCGGGGAGCTGTTTTTT.